The 24 T cell receptor beta chains below all came from one sample that was sequenced in a study of blood T cells in healthy people across ages. PCR was performed a second time for roughly 7 to 11 cycles using a sample-barcoded 5' primer and a J-beta primer mix. TCRdb passed the 5' RACE reads through MiXCR, listing each CDR3 protein once. The table shows some 1,500,000 distinct CDR3 sequences, with around 40% occurring only once. The sample taken for sequencing was blood. These receptors all stem from a woman aged 18-29 years in good health.

This clonotype was observed a handful of times. The chain employs TRBV6-2 or TRBV6-3 and TRBJ2-1; D possibly corresponds to TRBD2 (6 bases). CDR1 MNHEY and CDR2 SVGEGT come from the germline V gene. V shed 6 bases and J shed 0 bases, with 12 bases lying between them. This CDR3 region has 15 residues. DNA for the CDR3: TGTGCCAGCAGCGGAGGGAGAAACTCCTACAATGAGCAGTTCTTC. Protein: CASSGGRNSYNEQFF.

This clonotype appeared a few times. CDR3 DNA sequence: TGTGCCAGCAGCCAACCGCGGGGTCGGCAAGAGACCCAGTACTTC. Amino acids: CASSQPRGRQETQYF. The chain has TRBV14 and TRBJ2-5; weak D call: TRBD2 (6 bases). Trimming cost V 2 bases and J 2 bases, with 12 bases left between them. Looked up from germline, CDR1 is SGHDN and CDR2 is FVKESK. The CDR3 is made up of 15 amino acids.

The rearrangement uses TRBV13 and TRBJ1-3, with D possibly matching TRBD1 (5 bases). The V gene's germline CDR1 is PRHDT and CDR2 FYEKMQ (reference sequence). CDR3 length: 14 amino acids. V lost 5 bases and J lost 7, with 15 bases in between. DNA for the CDR3: TGTGCCAGCAGCCGGGACCGCGGACTGAACACCATATATTTT. The encoded protein is CASSRDRGLNTIYF. The full variable domain, in which reference TRBV13 and TRBJ1-3 provide the parts outside the CDR3, is AAGVIQSPRHLIKEKRETATLKCYPIPRHDTVYWYQQGPGQDPQFLISFYEKMQSDKGSIPDRFSAQQFSDYHSELNMSSLELGDSALYFCASSRDRGLNTIYFGEGSWLTVV.

The genes are TRBV20-1 and TRBJ2-1; TRBD1 matches 8 bases. The CDR3 extends over 14 amino acids. Germline CDR1 and CDR2: DFQATT and SNEGSKA (reference sequence). The ends lost 6 bases at V and 6 bases at J; junction bases unmatched: 10. CDR3 sequence (DNA): TGCAGTGCCAGGACAGGGTCATTTTTCAATGAGCAGTTCTTC. This gives the protein CSARTGSFFNEQFF.

The rearrangement uses TRBV29-1 and TRBJ2-1; the D gene is possibly TRBD1 (5 bases). The V end was cut by 6 bases, the J end by 4 bases, with 19 bases between. The CDR3 totals 15 residues. Germline CDR1 reads SQVTM; CDR2 reads ANQGSEA. CDR3 amino acids: CSVVGAFPGYNEQFF. The CDR3 bases are TGCAGCGTCGTCGGTGCATTCCCAGGGTACAATGAGCAGTTCTTC.

The CDR3 DNA reads TGCGCCAGCAGCAATCCGGGACAAAACACAGATACGCAGTATTTT. This sequence encodes CASSNPGQNTDTQYF. V gene TRBV5-1 combines with J gene TRBJ2-3, with D perhaps matching TRBD1 (6 bases). There are 15 residues in the CDR3. V was clipped by 4 bases and J by 2 bases, with 14 bases between them. In germline, CDR1 is SGHRS, CDR2 YFSETQ.

The V and J genes are TRBV6-1 and TRBJ1-4; 7 bases align to TRBD1. The germline gives CDR1 MNHNS, CDR2 SASEGT. This CDR3 region has 15 residues. With 5 bases clipped from V and 13 bases from J, the junction kept 16 bases outside the gene matches. CDR3 sequence (DNA): TGTGCCAGCAGTCTTCAGTCCCGGGACAGAGATGGACTGTTTTTT. The encoded protein is CASSLQSRDRDGLFF.

The chain couples TRBV6-1 to TRBJ1-5; 7 bases are shared with TRBD1. Germline V gene data show CDR1 as MNHNS and CDR2 as SASEGT. Germline trimming cut 9 bases from V and 5 bases from J; bases unmatched to any gene: 10. The CDR3 extends over 14 amino acids. CDR3 protein: CASLKGQLYQPQHF. The CDR3 DNA reads as TGTGCCAGTTTAAAGGGACAGTTGTATCAGCCCCAGCATTTT.

This clonotype was detected only a few times. The V call is TRBV5-1, the J call TRBJ2-7, with D hard to call. V lost 3 bases and J lost 3, with 10 bases in between. CDR3 size: 13 residues. The germline V gene encodes CDR1 SGHRS and CDR2 YFSETQ. CDR3 sequence: CASSWETGYEQYF. The CDR3 DNA follows: TGCGCCAGCAGCTGGGAAACCGGCTACGAGCAGTACTTC.

The rearrangement joins TRBV7-9 to TRBJ1-4, with 7 nucleotides matching TRBD1. J gave up 8 bases and V 8 bases, and 11 bases lay outside the gene matches. Germline V lookup: CDR1 SEHNR, CDR2 FQNEAQ (reference sequence). The length of the CDR3 is 14 residues. Here the CDR3 reads CASGLTGVGEKLFF. The CDR3 region has the DNA TGTGCCAGCGGACTCACAGGGGTGGGGGAAAAACTGTTTTTT.

The chain couples TRBV12-3 or TRBV12-4 to TRBJ1-5; D gene ambiguous. The CDR3 contains 13 residues. Trimming shortened V by 6 bases and J by 11 bases, and 17 bases separated the two germline ends. The DNA of the CDR3 is TGTGCCAGCAGCTCCAACGGGCCGTCTACCCAGCATTTT. Its protein is CASSSNGPSTQHF.

As to this clonotype: Given a much more abundant clone one base away, this may be a read error. The chain employs TRBV10-3 and TRBJ2-1; D is unresolved. The CDR3 has 14 amino acids. In germline, CDR1 is ENHRY, CDR2 SYGVKD. V was cut by 3 bases and J by 10 bases, with 16 bases left in between. CDR3 bases: TGTGCCATCAGTGACGCCCCTATGGTCTACGAGCAGTTCTTC. Translated: CAISDAPMVYEQFF.

The chain joins TRBV6-6 to TRBJ2-5, with D possibly TRBD2 on 5 matching bases. CDR1 MNHNY and CDR2 SVGAGI come from the germline V gene (reference sequence). V was pared by 2 bases and J by 7 bases, with 11 bases between. CDR3 length: 13 residues. The CDR3 is CASSYTRGRTQYF. The CDR3 DNA follows: TGTGCCAGCAGTTACACGAGAGGGAGGACCCAGTACTTC.

V and J are TRBV7-2 and TRBJ1-2; a weak D match, TRBD1 (5 bases). CDR1 is SGHTA and CDR2 is FQGNSA in the germline V gene. V was shortened by 2 bases and J by 8 bases, with 15 bases between the two germline ends. This CDR3 is built from 14 residues. CDR3 DNA sequence: TGTGCCAGCAGCTTAACTGTAGGGACGGGGGGCTACACCTTC. Encoded protein: CASSLTVGTGGYTF. Full variable domain (outside the CDR3, taken from reference TRBV7-2 and TRBJ1-2): GAGVSQSPSNKVTEKGKDVELRCDPISGHTALYWYRQSLGQGLEFLIYFQGNSAPDKSGLPSDRFSAERTGGSVSTLTIQRTQQEDSAVYLCASSLTVGTGGYTFGSGTRLTVV.

V and J are TRBV4-1 and TRBJ2-5; 8 positions agree with TRBD2. The assigned J gene may be wrong: the sequence end matches TRBJ2-7 better. The CDR3 contains 15 residues. Germline loops: CDR1 MGHRA, CDR2 YSYEKL. The CDR3 DNA reads as TGCGCCAGCAGCTACTTGTCCGGGGGGGCCGACGAGCAGTACTTC. Its translation is CASSYLSGGADEQYF.

The rearrangement joins TRBV20-1 to TRBJ1-2, with 8 bases identical to TRBD1. The CDR3 covers 15 residues. With 6 bases clipped from V and 3 bases from J, the junction kept 12 bases outside the gene matches. Germline V gene lookup returns CDR1 DFQATT and CDR2 SNEGSKA (reference sequence). CDR3 in DNA: TGCAGTGCCAATGGACAGGGAAAGGTTCACTATGGCTACACCTTC. This translates into CSANGQGKVHYGYTF.

This chain uses TRBV2 with TRBJ2-1; tentative D call: TRBD2 (5 bases). Per germline, CDR1 SNHLY and CDR2 FYNNEI. The CDR3 has 13 amino acids. The V end was cut by 7 bases, the J end by 8 bases, with 15 bases between. The chain's CDR3 is CASIPGNIHEQFF. CDR3 nucleotide sequence: TGTGCCAGCATCCCCGGGAATATCCATGAGCAGTTCTTC.

The V call is TRBV7-2, the J call TRBJ2-1; D unresolved. This CDR3 region has 15 residues. Looked up from germline, CDR1 is SGHTA and CDR2 is FQGNSA. Deletions cut 1 base from V and 4 bases from J, with 11 bases between. CDR3 loop: CASSLVADGYNEQFF. The CDR3 DNA reads TGTGCCAGCAGCTTAGTCGCCGATGGGTACAATGAGCAGTTCTTC.

The V gene is TRBV20-1, the J gene TRBJ2-1, with TRBD1 matching over 7 bases. The CDR3 extends over 15 amino acids. Per the germline V gene, CDR1 is DFQATT and CDR2 is SNEGSKA (reference sequence). The V and J ends lost 6 bases and 5 bases, in that order; junction bases with no gene match: 13. The CDR3 coding sequence is TGCAGTGCCAAACGACAAGGGGGCCAACACAATGAGCAGTTCTTC. It encodes CSAKRQGGQHNEQFF.

This clonotype was counted only a few times. The V call is TRBV5-1, the J call TRBJ1-2; weak D call: TRBD1 (5 bases). There are 13 residues in the CDR3. V gave up 4 bases and J gave up 7 bases, with 14 bases separating them. Germline V CDR1 and CDR2: SGHRS, YFSETQ. CDR3 sequence (DNA): TGCGCCAGCAGCGTGGAGGGGAATTCTGGCTACACCTTC. It specifies CASSVEGNSGYTF.

This clonotype occurred a few times. The rearrangement joins TRBV20-1 to TRBJ2-5; D is possibly TRBD1 (5 bases). The germline gives CDR1 DFQATT, CDR2 SNEGSKA (reference sequence). Trimming removed 5 bases at V and 2 bases at J, with 12 bases between. The CDR3 is 13 amino acids. The CDR3 sequence: CSAARQLQETQYF. DNA for the CDR3: TGCAGTGCTGCCCGACAGCTACAAGAGACCCAGTACTTC.

The CDR3 coding sequence is TGTGCCAGCAGCATACTGACAGGGGCTGGGGCCAACGTCCTGACTTTC. Its translation: CASSILTGAGANVLTF. The chain carries TRBV7-2 and TRBJ2-6; 8 nucleotides align to TRBD1. V was pared by 5 bases and J by 2 bases, with 5 bases of the junction left unmatched. The CDR3 runs 16 residues. CDR1 and CDR2 (germline): SGHTA, FQGNSA. The entire variable domain, with the rest obtained from reference TRBV7-2 and TRBJ2-6, is as follows: GAGVSQSPSNKVTEKGKDVELRCDPISGHTALYWYRQSLGQGLEFLIYFQGNSAPDKSGLPSDRFSAERTGGSVSTLTIQRTQQEDSAVYLCASSILTGAGANVLTFGAGSRLTVL.

This chain links TRBV5-1 with TRBJ2-1; no firm D call. Trimming removed 4 bases from V and 10 bases from J, with 15 bases in between. This CDR3 spans 13 amino acids. In germline, CDR1 is SGHRS, CDR2 YFSETQ. This CDR3 is CASSVETKDEQFF. The DNA of the CDR3 is TGCGCCAGCAGCGTGGAAACGAAGGACGAGCAGTTCTTC.

This clonotype occurred once. CDR3 residues: CASSPNLGLETQYF. CDR3 bases: TGTGCCAGCAGTCCAAATCTAGGATTGGAGACCCAGTACTTC. The chain joins TRBV12-3 or TRBV12-4 to TRBJ2-7; D is undetermined. The J call is in doubt because the DNA end fits TRBJ2-5 better. There are 14 residues in the CDR3.